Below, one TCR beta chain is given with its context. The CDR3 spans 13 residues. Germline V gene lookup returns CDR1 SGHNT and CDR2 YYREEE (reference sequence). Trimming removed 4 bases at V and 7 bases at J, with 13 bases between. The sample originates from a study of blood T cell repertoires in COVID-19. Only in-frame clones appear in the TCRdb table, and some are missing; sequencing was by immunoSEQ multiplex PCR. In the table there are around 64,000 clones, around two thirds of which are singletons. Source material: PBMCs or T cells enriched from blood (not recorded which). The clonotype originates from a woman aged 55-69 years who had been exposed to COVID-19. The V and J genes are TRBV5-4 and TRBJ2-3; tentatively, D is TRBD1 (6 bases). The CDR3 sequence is CASSGATGYTQYF. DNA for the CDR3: TGTGCCAGCAGCGGAGCAACAGGGTATACGCAGTATTTT.